One sample yielded the 25 T cell receptor beta chains listed below, sequenced in a study of T-cell reconstitution after alpha-beta-depleted transplantation in children. Unique molecular identifiers were used in preparing the TCRbeta library. MiXCR, run by TCRdb on the PCR reads, gives a single entry per CDR3 protein. The sample lists about 900,000 distinct CDR3 sequences; around 30% were seen once. Specimen: PBMCs, mostly from graft donor cells, collected 360 days after TCRalphabeta/CD19-depleted stem cell transplant. The receptors stem from a boy under two years old who had a stem cell transplant for SCID, so the T cells may come from the graft donor.

The chain is built from TRBV12-3 or TRBV12-4 and TRBJ2-1; D not certain. The CDR3 spans 15 residues. V was clipped by 5 bases and J by 6 bases, with 17 bases between them. The CDR3 protein is CASSLGSAKGNEQFF. The CDR3 nucleotides read TGTGCCAGCAGTCTCGGGTCAGCCAAAGGCAATGAGCAGTTCTTC.

This clonotype was seen a single time. The rearrangement links TRBV27 to TRBJ2-3; unclear D gene. V lost 6 bases to trimming and J lost 1 base, with 14 bases between them. The CDR3 length is 15 residues. The germline gives CDR1 MNHEY, CDR2 SMNVEV (reference sequence). CDR3 sequence reads: CASRSGHWGTDTQYF. The DNA for the CDR3 is TGTGCCAGCAGATCGGGCCACTGGGGCACAGATACGCAGTATTTT.

V and J are TRBV7-9 and TRBJ2-4; TRBD1 matches at 7 bases. V gave up 2 bases and J gave up 9 bases; unmatched junction bases: 4. This CDR3 is 13 amino acids long. Per the germline V gene, CDR1 is SEHNR and CDR2 is FQNEAQ (reference sequence). The CDR3 is CASSLKAGGIQYF. The DNA for the CDR3 is TGTGCCAGCAGCTTAAAGGCAGGGGGCATTCAGTACTTC.

The CDR3 protein is CSANEGTGGSDTQYF. The CDR3 nucleotides read TGCAGTGCGAATGAGGGGACAGGGGGCTCAGATACGCAGTATTTT. This chain connects TRBV20-1 to TRBJ2-3; 12 nucleotides line up with TRBD1. This CDR3 spans 15 amino acids. Germline V gene data show CDR1 as DFQATT and CDR2 as SNEGSKA (reference sequence). The trim removed 6 bases at V and 4 bases at J, leaving 8 bases unmatched.

The rearrangement uses TRBV6-5 and TRBJ2-1; D gene unclear. The germline V and J ends were trimmed by 0 bases and 9 bases, with 15 bases remaining between them. Germline V gene sequence: CDR1 MNHEY, CDR2 SVGAGI. The CDR3 covers 15 residues. In DNA, the CDR3 is TGTGCCAGCAGTTACTCGACGGACCCTGCCAGTGAGCAGTTCTTC. Translating gives CASSYSTDPASEQFF.

V and J are TRBV25-1 and TRBJ1-1; 11 bases line up with TRBD1. The CDR3 is 16 residues long. The germline V gene encodes CDR1 MGHDK and CDR2 SYGVNS. The junction had 10 bases not matched to a gene; V was cut back by 9 bases and J by 1 base. CDR3 in DNA: TGTGCCAGGCCACGCCGGGACAGGGGGAAGAACACTGAAGCTTTCTTT. It encodes CARPRRDRGKNTEAFF.

This chain uses TRBV10-3 with TRBJ2-2; tentative D call: TRBD2 (6 bases). CDR1 is ENHRY and CDR2 is SYGVKD in the germline V gene. The CDR3 runs to 15 residues. The V end lost 6 bases, the J end lost 1 base, and 12 bases lay between the germline ends. In nucleotides, the CDR3 is TGTGCCATCAGCCCTGGGACTCGGAACACCGGGGAGCTGTTTTTT. This translates into CAISPGTRNTGELFF.

This clonotype was observed a handful of times. The rearrangement links TRBV15 to TRBJ1-3, with D uncertain. The CDR3 consists of 15 residues. The germline V gene encodes CDR1 LNHNV and CDR2 YYDKDF (reference sequence). V was pared by 3 bases and J by 0 bases, with 9 bases between. The CDR3 reads CATSREHTSGNTIYF. In nucleotides, the CDR3 is TGTGCCACCAGCAGGGAACACACCTCTGGAAACACCATATATTTT.

This clonotype was seen more than once but under ten times. This sequence joins TRBV27 and TRBJ2-7; D uncertain. With 2 bases removed from V and 2 bases from J, the gap between germline ends came to 13 bases. The V gene's germline CDR1 is MNHEY and CDR2 SMNVEV (reference sequence). The CDR3 length is 15 residues. CDR3 residues: CASSLRTPGTYEQYF. Here the CDR3 DNA reads TGTGCCAGCAGTTTAAGAACCCCAGGTACCTACGAGCAGTACTTC.

This clonotype was seen a handful of times. The chain links TRBV29-1 to TRBJ1-3, with D possibly being TRBD1 (5 bases). CDR1 and CDR2 from the germline V gene are SQVTM and ANQGSEA. Trimming cost V 7 bases and J 7 bases, with 14 bases left between them. This CDR3 has 12 amino acids. As DNA, the CDR3 is TGCAGCGCAACCGGGACGACGAACACCATATATTTT. Its translation is CSATGTTNTIYF.

The genes are TRBV20-1 and TRBJ2-7; a possible D gene is TRBD1 (5 bases). Germline assignment: CDR1 DFQATT and CDR2 SNEGSKA (reference sequence). The CDR3 extends over 13 amino acids. V was shortened by 4 bases and J by 5 bases, with 15 bases between the two germline ends. The CDR3 DNA follows: TGCAGTGCTAACTTCGTGGGGCGAGACGAGCAGTACTTC. This gives the protein CSANFVGRDEQYF.

This clonotype was recorded a few times. The chain couples TRBV4-2 to TRBJ1-1; 8 nucleotides agree with TRBD1. CDR3 length equals 15 residues. Germline-derived CDR1 and CDR2 are LGHNA and YNFKEQ. Losses at the gene ends were 4 bases for V and 9 bases for J; bases not matched to a gene: 13. CDR3 sequence: CASSPDLDRGPQAFF. Here the CDR3 DNA reads TGTGCCAGCAGCCCGGACCTCGACAGGGGACCTCAAGCTTTCTTT.

The gene calls are TRBV15 and TRBJ2-5; tentatively, D is TRBD2 (7 bases). V lost 1 base and J lost 0, with 15 bases in between. The CDR3 runs 17 residues. Germline CDR1 LNHNV, CDR2 YYDKDF (reference sequence). Written as DNA, the CDR3 is TGTGCCACCAGCAGAGTAGGGGGGGGGACGTACCAAGAGACCCAGTACTTC. It yields the protein CATSRVGGGTYQETQYF.

This rearrangement joins TRBV12-3 or TRBV12-4 to TRBJ1-1; D not resolved. This CDR3 region has 13 residues. Trimming took off 1 base at V and 6 bases at J, with 9 bases between the two ends. CDR3 bases: TGTGCCAGCAGTTTAGTTAGAATCGCTGAAGCTTTCTTT. As protein: CASSLVRIAEAFF.

This clonotype has more than one count but fewer than ten. The chain carries TRBV6-1 and TRBJ1-2, with D uncertain. This CDR3 region has 11 residues. Trimming shortened V by 2 bases and J by 4 bases, and 2 bases separated the two germline ends. CDR1 is MNHNS and CDR2 is SASEGT in the germline V gene. The CDR3 reads CASSEPYGYTF. Written as DNA, the CDR3 is TGTGCCAGCAGTGAACCCTATGGCTACACCTTC.

V is TRBV7-7 and J is TRBJ2-3; 9 positions agree with TRBD2. Trimming took 1 base from V and 11 from J; bases not matched to a gene: 4. CDR1 and CDR2 (germline): SSHAT, FNYEAQ (reference sequence). The CDR3 has 13 residues. For the CDR3, the DNA is TGTGCCAGCAGCTTAGACCGGCGGGGGGGGCAGTATTTT. Its translation: CASSLDRRGGQYF.

The chain couples TRBV24-1 to TRBJ2-2, with D possibly being TRBD2 (5 bases). Germline CDR1 KGHDR, CDR2 SFDVKD. The CDR3 runs 12 residues. Trimming shortened V by 3 bases and J by 7 bases, and 5 bases separated the two germline ends. CDR3: CATSDEGGELFF. CDR3 nucleotides: TGTGCCACCAGTGATGAGGGCGGGGAGCTGTTTTTT.

A few counts support this clonotype. The chain carries TRBV20-1 and TRBJ2-7; 9 bases align to TRBD2. The ends lost 7 bases at V and 2 bases at J; junction bases unmatched: 9. The CDR3 extends over 14 amino acids. Germline V gene sequence: CDR1 DFQATT, CDR2 SNEGSKA (reference sequence). The CDR3, as DNA: TGCAGTGTTCGACTAGCGGCTATTACCTACGAGCAGTACTTC. Its translation is CSVRLAAITYEQYF.

The chain recombines TRBV24-1 with TRBJ1-1, with D hard to call. The CDR3 totals 15 residues. Germline CDR1 is KGHDR and CDR2 is SFDVKD. V was cut by 4 bases and J by 5 bases, with 16 bases left in between. The CDR3 DNA is TGTGCCACCAGTGACTCGCGAGCAGGAGGTACTGAAGCTTTCTTT. Its protein is CATSDSRAGGTEAFF.

The genes are TRBV2 and TRBJ2-2; TRBD1 might be the D (6 bases). V lost 9 bases and J 6 bases, leaving 14 bases between the germline ends. The V gene's germline CDR1 is SNHLY and CDR2 FYNNEI. The CDR3 is 13 amino acids. This CDR3 is CASHEQGPGELFF. DNA of the CDR3: TGTGCCAGTCATGAACAGGGCCCCGGGGAGCTGTTTTTT. The complete variable domain, with remaining parts taken from reference TRBV2 and TRBJ2-2, reads EPEVTQTPSHQVTQMGQEVILRCVPISNHLYFYWYRQILGQKVEFLVSFYNNEISEKSEIFDDQFSVERPDGSNFTLKIRSTKLEDSAMYFCASHEQGPGELFFGEGSRLTVL.

The chain couples TRBV4-1 to TRBJ2-5, with 7 bases matching TRBD2. V dropped 4 bases and J dropped 5; count of bases not matched to a gene: 10. The CDR3 covers 15 residues. Germline values: CDR1 MGHRA, CDR2 YSYEKL. CDR3 DNA: TGCGCCAGCAGCCCTTTGCGGGGGAGGGAGGAGACCCAGTACTTC. It translates to CASSPLRGREETQYF.

This clonotype turned up a few times. This chain joins TRBV29-1 and TRBJ1-2; the D gene is possibly TRBD1 (6 bases). CDR3 length: 13 residues. V shed 2 bases and J shed 4 bases, with 11 bases lying between them. Germline loops: CDR1 SQVTM, CDR2 ANQGSEA. The CDR3 DNA sequence: TGCAGCGTTGAACTGGGGGGCCGCTATGGCTACACCTTC. This translates into CSVELGGRYGYTF.

The V gene is TRBV5-6, the J gene TRBJ2-1; a possible D gene is TRBD2 (5 bases). This CDR3 comprises 14 residues. CDR1 is SGHDT and CDR2 is YYEEEE in the germline V gene. V was pared by 2 bases and J by 2 bases, with 8 bases between. CDR3 sequence: CASSFGVPYNEQFF. The CDR3 nucleotides are TGTGCCAGCAGCTTCGGGGTGCCCTACAATGAGCAGTTCTTC.

Many counts were recorded for this clonotype. The chain joins TRBV6-2 or TRBV6-3 to TRBJ2-6, with 10 bases aligning to TRBD1. There are 17 residues in the CDR3. Per the germline V gene, CDR1 is MNHEY and CDR2 is SVGEGT. V lost 6 bases and J lost 2; bases outside the gene matches: 7. The chain's CDR3 is CASREGQGIPGANVLTF. CDR3 DNA sequence: TGTGCCAGCAGGGAGGGACAGGGGATCCCTGGGGCCAACGTCCTGACTTTC.

The chain carries TRBV3-1 and TRBJ2-4; the match to TRBD2 covers 7 bases. The CDR3 consists of 14 residues. Germline values: CDR1 LGHDT, CDR2 YNNKEL (reference sequence). V shed 4 bases and J 6 bases; nucleotides not matched to a gene: 6. The CDR3 region has the DNA TGTGCCAGCAGCCGGGAGGGTCACGGAAACATTCAGTACTTC. Protein product: CASSREGHGNIQYF.